These 30 T cell receptor beta chains originate from one sample sequenced in a study of CD8 T cells in Susac syndrome. Reverse transcription of roughly 0.5 to 1 ug RNA was carried out with random hexamers. From the immunoSEQ multiplex PCR reads, TCRdb called clonotypes with MiXCR, one entry per CDR3 protein. The profile shows approximately 270,000 distinct CDR3 sequences, 93% of them singletons. What was sequenced was CD4+ T cells from PBMCs. Every receptor here comes from a human donor with multiple sclerosis.

The chain recombines TRBV7-3 with TRBJ2-2, with 8 bases aligning to TRBD2. This CDR3 comprises 14 residues. In germline, CDR1 is SGHTA, CDR2 FQGTGA. The trim removed 2 bases at V and 8 bases at J, leaving 4 bases unmatched. The CDR3 DNA reads TGTGCCAGCAGCTTAGGAACTAGCGGAGGGGAGCTGTTTTTT. Its translation is CASSLGTSGGELFF.

The chain is built from TRBV6-6 and TRBJ1-5; D not certain. This CDR3 spans 14 amino acids. V lost 5 bases, J lost 2 bases, and 10 bases lay in between. Germline CDR1 and CDR2: MNHNY and SVGAGI (reference sequence). The CDR3 loop is CASSLDVGNQPQHF. CDR3 in DNA: TGTGCCAGCAGTCTGGACGTGGGCAATCAGCCCCAGCATTTT.

The gene calls are TRBV15 and TRBJ1-4, with a possible D match to TRBD1 (5 bases). V was shortened by 0 bases and J by 0 bases, with 11 bases between the two germline ends. The CDR3 totals 17 residues. Per germline, CDR1 LNHNV and CDR2 YYDKDF (reference sequence). CDR3 amino acids: CATSREIPQATNEKLFF. The CDR3 region has the DNA TGTGCCACCAGCAGAGAGATTCCACAGGCAACTAATGAAAAACTGTTTTTT.

The chain has TRBV6-2 or TRBV6-3 and TRBJ1-4, with D uncertain. Germline V gene data show CDR1 as MNHEY and CDR2 as SVGEGT. This CDR3 is 16 amino acids long. The V and J ends lost 4 bases and 0 bases respectively, with 12 bases between them. The CDR3 sequence is CASSSLTPATNEKLFF. In DNA, the CDR3 is TGTGCCAGCAGTTCTCTCACCCCTGCAACTAATGAAAAACTGTTTTTT.

V gene TRBV5-6 combines with J gene TRBJ1-1; perhaps TRBD1 as D (5 bases). The CDR3 covers 14 residues. The germline V gene encodes CDR1 SGHDT and CDR2 YYEEEE. The V end lost 4 bases, the J end lost 2 bases, and 12 bases lay between the germline ends. CDR3 DNA sequence: TGTGCCAGCAGCGGCCTAGGGGTAAACACTGAAGCTTTCTTT. Its translation: CASSGLGVNTEAFF.

The V gene is TRBV5-4, the J gene TRBJ2-5; 8 nucleotides line up with TRBD1. Germline lookup yields CDR1 SGHNT and CDR2 YYREEE (reference sequence). The length of the CDR3 is 14 residues. The V segment lost 1 base and the J segment 5 bases; nucleotides outside the gene matches: 4. CDR3 residues: CASSLQGAVETQYF. The CDR3 DNA reads TGTGCCAGCAGCTTGCAGGGGGCGGTGGAGACCCAGTACTTC.

The gene calls are TRBV2 and TRBJ2-1; D is uncertain. This CDR3 spans 12 amino acids. Germline CDR1 is SNHLY and CDR2 is FYNNEI. V gave up 4 bases and J gave up 8 bases, with 9 bases separating them. CDR3 coding DNA: TGTGCCAGCAGTGTACGCTTAGATGAGCAGTTCTTC. Its translation: CASSVRLDEQFF.

This chain links TRBV30 with TRBJ2-4, with D perhaps given as TRBD1 or TRBD2 (5 bases each). Germline V gene data show CDR1 as GTSNPN and CDR2 as SVGIG (reference sequence). V was pared by 2 bases and J by 0 bases, with 11 bases between. The CDR3 is 15 residues long. The CDR3 DNA reads as TGTGCCTGGAGTTCCGGGACCCCAGCCAAAAACATTCAGTACTTC. Protein product: CAWSSGTPAKNIQYF.

This clonotype was recorded only once. The chain carries TRBV9 and TRBJ2-1, with a tentative D call TRBD2 (6 bases). From germline, CDR1 is SGDLS and CDR2 YYNGEE. Trimming cost V 0 bases and J 6 bases, with 13 bases left between them. The CDR3 spans 15 residues. CDR3 amino acids: CASSVVGGVGNEQFF. DNA for the CDR3: TGTGCCAGCAGCGTAGTCGGGGGAGTGGGCAATGAGCAGTTCTTC.

V is TRBV20-1 and J is TRBJ2-5; D may be TRBD1 or TRBD2 (5 bases each). Trimming removed 5 bases from V and 5 bases from J, with 15 bases in between. The germline CDR1 and CDR2 sequences are DFQATT and SNEGSKA (reference sequence). CDR3 size: 13 residues. In DNA, the CDR3 is TGCAGTGCTCCAAGAGGGACGCTGGAGACCCAGTACTTC. Protein: CSAPRGTLETQYF.

The chain recombines TRBV29-1 with TRBJ1-1; maybe TRBD1 (6 bases). Trimming cost V 7 bases and J 4 bases, with 16 bases left between them. Germline CDR1 is SQVTM and CDR2 is ANQGSEA. The CDR3 consists of 13 residues. The CDR3 DNA is TGCAGCGCCGACCCGAGGGGGTCCACTGAAGCTTTCTTT. This codes for CSADPRGSTEAFF. Using reference TRBV29-1 and TRBJ1-1 for the parts outside the CDR3, the full variable domain is SAVISQKPSRDICQRGTSLTIQCQVDSQVTMMFWYRQQPGQSLTLIATANQGSEATYESGFVIDKFPISRPNLTFSTLTVSNMSPEDSSIYLCSADPRGSTEAFFGQGTRLTVV.

The sample holds one count of this clonotype. CDR3 DNA: TGTGCCAGTACTAACCGGGCGGGAGGCCTAATGAGCAATGAGCAGTTCTTC. Translation: CASTNRAGGLMSNEQFF. The V gene is TRBV19, the J gene TRBJ2-1, with TRBD2 matching 8 bases. CDR1 and CDR2 from the germline V gene are LNHDA and SQIVND (reference sequence). This CDR3 has 17 residues. The V segment lost 7 bases and the J segment 6 bases; nucleotides outside the gene matches: 17.

This chain joins TRBV3-1 and TRBJ2-4; 7 bases are shared with TRBD1. This CDR3 region has 16 residues. V was clipped by 5 bases and J by 7 bases; unmatched bases: 14. Germline V gene sequence: CDR1 LGHDT, CDR2 YNNKEL (reference sequence). CDR3 residues: CASSGPKGAVTNIQYF. As DNA, the CDR3 is TGTGCCAGCAGCGGGCCGAAGGGGGCAGTCACGAACATTCAGTACTTC.

V is TRBV4-1 and J is TRBJ2-5; a weak D match, TRBD2 (5 bases). The CDR3 covers 17 residues. V was clipped by 3 bases and J by 5 bases, with 22 bases between them. CDR1 is MGHRA, CDR2 YSYEKL, per germline. The CDR3 loop reads CASSHPASRGQEETQYF. CDR3 nucleotide sequence: TGCGCCAGCAGCCACCCCGCCTCCCGGGGTCAGGAGGAGACCCAGTACTTC.

The gene calls are TRBV23-1 and TRBJ1-4, with TRBD1 matching 11 bases. TRBV23-1 is noted as an ORF with a role that remains uncertain. This CDR3 region has 17 residues. The V and J ends lost 0 bases and 3 bases, in that order; junction bases with no gene match: 3. The CDR3 is CASSQSDRGRANEKLFF. CDR3 nucleotide sequence: TGCGCCAGCAGTCAATCGGACAGGGGGCGGGCTAATGAAAAACTGTTTTTT.

The chain carries TRBV20-1 and TRBJ1-1; 7 positions agree with TRBD1. CDR1 is DFQATT, CDR2 SNEGSKA, per germline (reference sequence). The CDR3 runs 15 residues. After removal of 5 bases from V and 0 bases from J, the junction contained 9 bases not matched to a gene. CDR3 residues: CSAPREGALNTEAFF. The CDR3 coding sequence is TGCAGTGCTCCCCGGGAGGGGGCCCTGAACACTGAAGCTTTCTTT.

The V call is TRBV5-1, the J call TRBJ2-5, with TRBD1 identical over 9 bases. CDR1 is SGHRS, CDR2 YFSETQ, per germline. This CDR3 is 14 amino acids long. The V segment lost 4 bases and the J segment 3 bases; nucleotides outside the gene matches: 4. The CDR3 coding sequence is TGCGCCAGCAGCCGGGGACAGGGAGAAGAGACCCAGTACTTC. This sequence encodes CASSRGQGEETQYF.

V usage is TRBV6-5 and J usage is TRBJ2-4; no clear D gene. The V end lost 2 bases, the J end lost 0 bases, and 23 bases lay between the germline ends. Germline CDR1 is MNHEY and CDR2 is SVGAGI. This CDR3 has 20 amino acids. Here the CDR3 DNA reads TGTGCCAGCAGTTACCCCACACACCCACGGGCAGACATAGCCAAAAACATTCAGTACTTC. Protein: CASSYPTHPRADIAKNIQYF.

The rearrangement links TRBV15 to TRBJ1-3; TRBD1 is a possible D gene (5 bases). The V end lost 1 base, the J end lost 0 bases, and 10 bases lay between the germline ends. The germline CDR1 and CDR2 sequences are LNHNV and YYDKDF (reference sequence). The length of the CDR3 is 16 residues. The DNA for the CDR3 is TGTGCCACCAGCAGAGTCGTGGGACCCTCTGGAAACACCATATATTTT. This encodes CATSRVVGPSGNTIYF.

CDR3 bases: TGTGCCAGCAGTTACTCAGGTCGCCATGAGCAGTACGTC. This codes for CASSYSGRHEQYV. V gene TRBV6-5 combines with J gene TRBJ2-7; D remains ambiguous. The germline gives CDR1 MNHEY, CDR2 SVGAGI. Between the trimmed V and J ends, which lost 0 bases and 7 bases, there was a span of 10 bases. CDR3 size: 13 residues.

The DNA for the CDR3 is TGTGCCAGCAGCCCCCTAGGGACAGGGAACGACGAGCAGTACTTC. It codes for CASSPLGTGNDEQYF. The chain uses TRBV5-5 and TRBJ2-7; TRBD1 matches 9 bases. The germline gives CDR1 SGHKS, CDR2 YYEKEE (reference sequence). CDR3 size: 15 residues. V trimming: 4 bases; J trimming: 5 bases; junction bases outside the gene matches: 10.

V and J are TRBV6-6 and TRBJ1-4, with D perhaps matching TRBD1 (5 bases). Trimming stripped 0 bases from V and 3 bases from J, with 8 bases between. This CDR3 is built from 15 residues. Germline V lookup: CDR1 MNHNY, CDR2 SVGAGI (reference sequence). The CDR3 DNA follows: TGTGCCAGCAGTTACTCGAGGGGTTCTAATGAAAAACTGTTTTTT. It specifies CASSYSRGSNEKLFF.

The chain is built from TRBV7-9 and TRBJ2-3; D is tentatively TRBD1 or TRBD2 (7 bases each). There are 14 residues in the CDR3. Between the trimmed V and J ends, which lost 5 bases and 4 bases, there was a span of 13 bases. CDR1 and CDR2 (germline): SEHNR, FQNEAQ (reference sequence). CDR3 amino acids: CASSPGGGPDTQYF. DNA for the CDR3: TGTGCCAGCAGCCCAGGGGGGGGGCCAGATACGCAGTATTTT.

The rearrangement uses TRBV6-5 and TRBJ2-1; TRBD2 might be the D (5 bases). This CDR3 has 14 residues. Germline lookup yields CDR1 MNHEY and CDR2 SVGAGI. Trimming cost V 7 bases and J 7 bases, with 17 bases left between them. CDR3: CASTKDWAKNEQFF. The CDR3 region has the DNA TGTGCCAGCACGAAGGACTGGGCTAAAAATGAGCAGTTCTTC.

The rearrangement joins TRBV7-2 to TRBJ2-7; D is possibly TRBD1 (6 bases). There are 15 residues in the CDR3. V was shortened by 1 base and J by 6 bases, with 16 bases between the two germline ends. Germline CDR1 is SGHTA and CDR2 is FQGNSA. The CDR3 DNA follows: TGTGCCAGCAGCTTAGTAGGGGGTCTAGCAGGCGAGCAGTACTTC. It encodes CASSLVGGLAGEQYF.

The chain has TRBV6-6 and TRBJ1-5, with TRBD1 as a possible D gene (6 bases). Germline V CDR1 and CDR2: MNHNY, SVGAGI (reference sequence). V lost 5 bases and J 1 base, leaving 12 bases between the germline ends. This CDR3 has 15 amino acids. The CDR3 here is CASSRRGQSNQPQHF. The CDR3 region has the DNA TGTGCCAGCAGTCGGCGGGGACAAAGCAATCAGCCCCAGCATTTT.

This chain uses TRBV18 with TRBJ1-1; weak D call: TRBD1 (6 bases). CDR1 KGHSH and CDR2 LQKENI come from the germline V gene. The CDR3 extends over 15 amino acids. V was trimmed by 3 bases and J by 1 base, leaving 12 bases between them. The CDR3 DNA sequence: TGTGCCAGCTCACCTCAGGGGACACCGAACACTGAAGCTTTCTTT. It yields the protein CASSPQGTPNTEAFF.

This clonotype was recorded only once. V is TRBV20-1 and J is TRBJ2-5; D call uncertain. This CDR3 region has 13 residues. Germline lookup yields CDR1 DFQATT and CDR2 SNEGSKA (reference sequence). CDR3 bases: TGCAGCCATCATTCTAAGGGCGTAGAGACCCAGTACTTC. This codes for CSHHSKGVETQYF.

In DNA, the CDR3 is TGCAGCGCCGGGGACCTTAGGATTCGGAACACTGAAGCTTTCTTT. Translated: CSAGDLRIRNTEAFF. The chain has TRBV29-1 and TRBJ1-1, with D possibly being TRBD1 (5 bases). The V gene's germline CDR1 is SQVTM and CDR2 ANQGSEA. V lost 7 bases and J 1 base, leaving 19 bases between the germline ends. The CDR3 consists of 15 residues.

This clonotype was recorded only once. The gene calls are TRBV6-5 and TRBJ2-7; D may correspond to TRBD1 or TRBD2 (6 bases each). Trimming stripped 5 bases from V and 0 bases from J, with 11 bases between. This CDR3 has 14 amino acids. CDR1 MNHEY and CDR2 SVGAGI come from the germline V gene. The DNA for the CDR3 is TGTGCCAGCAGTAACGGGGGCAGCTCCTACGAGCAGTACTTC. Translation gives CASSNGGSSYEQYF.